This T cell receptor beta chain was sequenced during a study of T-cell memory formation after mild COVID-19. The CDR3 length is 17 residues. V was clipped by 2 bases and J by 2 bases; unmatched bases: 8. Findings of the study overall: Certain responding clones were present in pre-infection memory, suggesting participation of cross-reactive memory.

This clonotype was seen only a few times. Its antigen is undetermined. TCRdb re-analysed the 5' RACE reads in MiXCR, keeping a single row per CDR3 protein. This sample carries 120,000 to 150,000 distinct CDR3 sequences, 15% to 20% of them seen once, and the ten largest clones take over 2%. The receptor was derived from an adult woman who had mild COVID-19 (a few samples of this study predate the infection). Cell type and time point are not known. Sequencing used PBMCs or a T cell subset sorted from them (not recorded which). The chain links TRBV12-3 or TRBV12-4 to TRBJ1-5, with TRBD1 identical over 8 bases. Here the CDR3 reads CASSLTVRGLRNQPQHF. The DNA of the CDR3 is TGTGCCAGCAGTTTAACGGTCAGGGGGCTTCGCAATCAGCCCCAGCATTTT.